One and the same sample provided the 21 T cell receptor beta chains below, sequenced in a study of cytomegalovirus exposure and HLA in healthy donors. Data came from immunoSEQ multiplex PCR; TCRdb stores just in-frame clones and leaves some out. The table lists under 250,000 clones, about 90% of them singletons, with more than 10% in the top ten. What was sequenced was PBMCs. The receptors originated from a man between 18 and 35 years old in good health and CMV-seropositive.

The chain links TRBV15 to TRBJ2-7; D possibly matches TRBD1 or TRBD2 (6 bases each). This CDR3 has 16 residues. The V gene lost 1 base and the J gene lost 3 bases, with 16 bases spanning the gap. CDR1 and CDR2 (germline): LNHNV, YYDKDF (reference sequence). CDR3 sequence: CATSRANEGGGYEQYF. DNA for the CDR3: TGTGCCACCAGCAGAGCGAACGAGGGGGGAGGCTACGAGCAGTACTTC.

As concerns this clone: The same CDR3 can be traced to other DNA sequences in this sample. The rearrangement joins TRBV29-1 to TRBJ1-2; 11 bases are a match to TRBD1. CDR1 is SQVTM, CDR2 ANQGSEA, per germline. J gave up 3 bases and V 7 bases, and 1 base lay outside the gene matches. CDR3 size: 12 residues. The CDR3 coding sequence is TGCAGCGCGGGACAGGGGGACTATGGCTACACCTTC. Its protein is CSAGQGDYGYTF. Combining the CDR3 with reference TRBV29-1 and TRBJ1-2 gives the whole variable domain SAVISQKPSRDICQRGTSLTIQCQVDSQVTMMFWYRQQPGQSLTLIATANQGSEATYESGFVIDKFPISRPNLTFSTLTVSNMSPEDSSIYLCSAGQGDYGYTFGSGTRLTVV.

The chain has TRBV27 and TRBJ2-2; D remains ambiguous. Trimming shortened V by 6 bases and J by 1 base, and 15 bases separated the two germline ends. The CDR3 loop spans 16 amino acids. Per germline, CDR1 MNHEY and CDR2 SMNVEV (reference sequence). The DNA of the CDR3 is TGTGCCAGCAGCCGCAACCGACTCCTGAACACCGGGGAGCTGTTTTTT. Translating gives CASSRNRLLNTGELFF.

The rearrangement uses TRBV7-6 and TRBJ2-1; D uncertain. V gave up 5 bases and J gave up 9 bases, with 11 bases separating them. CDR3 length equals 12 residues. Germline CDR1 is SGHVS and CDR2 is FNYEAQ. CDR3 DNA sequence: TGTGCCAGCAGCGCCCCGCTAGGTGAGCAGTTCTTC. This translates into CASSAPLGEQFF.

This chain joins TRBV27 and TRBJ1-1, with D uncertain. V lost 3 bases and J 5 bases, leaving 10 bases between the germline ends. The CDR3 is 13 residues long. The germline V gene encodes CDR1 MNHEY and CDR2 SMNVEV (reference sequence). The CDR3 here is CASSFGGSTEAFF. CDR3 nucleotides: TGTGCCAGCAGTTTTGGAGGATCTACTGAAGCTTTCTTT.

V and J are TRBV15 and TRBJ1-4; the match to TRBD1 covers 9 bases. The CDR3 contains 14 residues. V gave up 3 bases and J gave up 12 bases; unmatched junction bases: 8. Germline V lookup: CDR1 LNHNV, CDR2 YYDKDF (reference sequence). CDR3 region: CATSSRGQGIELFF. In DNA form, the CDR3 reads TGTGCCACCAGCAGCCGGGGACAGGGTATCGAACTGTTTTTT.

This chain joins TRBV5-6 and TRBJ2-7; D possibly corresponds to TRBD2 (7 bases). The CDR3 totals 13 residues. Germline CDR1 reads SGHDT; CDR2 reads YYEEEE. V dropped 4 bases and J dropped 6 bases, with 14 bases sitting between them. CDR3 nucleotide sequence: TGTGCCAGCAGCAGGGGGGGTATCTCCGAGCAGTACTTC. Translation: CASSRGGISEQYF.

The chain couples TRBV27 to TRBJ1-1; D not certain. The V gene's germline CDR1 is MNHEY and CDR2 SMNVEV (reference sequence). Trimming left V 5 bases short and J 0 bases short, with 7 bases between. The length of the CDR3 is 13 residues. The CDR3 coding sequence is TGTGCCAGCAGTCCTAAGTTGAACACTGAAGCTTTCTTT. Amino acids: CASSPKLNTEAFF.

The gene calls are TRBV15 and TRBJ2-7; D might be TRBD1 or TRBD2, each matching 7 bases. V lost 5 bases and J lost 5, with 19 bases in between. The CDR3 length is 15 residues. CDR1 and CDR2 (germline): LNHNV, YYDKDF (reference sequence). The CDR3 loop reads CATSFRWGGGHEQYF. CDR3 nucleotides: TGTGCCACCAGCTTCCGGTGGGGAGGGGGCCACGAGCAGTACTTC.

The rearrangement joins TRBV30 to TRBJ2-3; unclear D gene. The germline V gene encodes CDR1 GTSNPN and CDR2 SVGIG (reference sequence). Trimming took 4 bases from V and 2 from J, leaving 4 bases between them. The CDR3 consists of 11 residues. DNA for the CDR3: TGTGCCTGGATGTCCACAGATACGCAGTATTTT. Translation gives CAWMSTDTQYF. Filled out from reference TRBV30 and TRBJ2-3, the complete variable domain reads SQTIHQWPATLVQPVGSPLSLECTVEGTSNPNLYWYRQAAGRGLQLLFYSVGIGQISSEVPQNLSASRPQDRQFILSSKKLLLSDSGFYLCAWMSTDTQYFGPGTRLTVL.

The CDR3 coding sequence is TGCGCCAGCAGCTTGCGTGCTTCGGGAGGCACCGGGGAGCTGTTTTTT. It encodes CASSLRASGGTGELFF. The chain is built from TRBV5-1 and TRBJ2-2; 7 bases are shared with TRBD2. In germline, CDR1 is SGHRS, CDR2 YFSETQ. The V and J ends lost 1 base and 4 bases, in that order; junction bases with no gene match: 7. This CDR3 is 16 amino acids long.

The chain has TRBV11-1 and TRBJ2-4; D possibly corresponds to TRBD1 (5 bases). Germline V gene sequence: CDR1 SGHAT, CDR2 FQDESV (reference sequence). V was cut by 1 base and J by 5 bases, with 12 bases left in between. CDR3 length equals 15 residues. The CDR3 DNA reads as TGTGCCAGCAGCTTAGGGGCCAGGGCCCAAAACATTCAGTACTTC. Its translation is CASSLGARAQNIQYF.

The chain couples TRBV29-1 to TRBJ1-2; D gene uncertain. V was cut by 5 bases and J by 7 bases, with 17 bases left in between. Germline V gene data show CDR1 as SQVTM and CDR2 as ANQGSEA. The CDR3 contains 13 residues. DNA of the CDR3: TGCAGCGTTCGCCTGGGGTACATAGGTGGCTACACCTTC. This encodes CSVRLGYIGGYTF.

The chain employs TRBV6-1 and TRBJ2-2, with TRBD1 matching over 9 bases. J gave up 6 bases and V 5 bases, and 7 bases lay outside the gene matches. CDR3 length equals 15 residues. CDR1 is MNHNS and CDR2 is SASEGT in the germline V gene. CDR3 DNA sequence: TGTGCCAGCAGTTCACAGGGGGCGAATCCCGGGGAGCTGTTTTTT. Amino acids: CASSSQGANPGELFF.

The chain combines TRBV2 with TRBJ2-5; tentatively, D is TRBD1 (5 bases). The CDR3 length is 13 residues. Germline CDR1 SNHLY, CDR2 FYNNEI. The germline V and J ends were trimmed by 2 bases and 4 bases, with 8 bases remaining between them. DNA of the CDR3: TGTGCCAGCAGTGAAAGTGGGGCAGAGACCCAGTACTTC. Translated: CASSESGAETQYF.

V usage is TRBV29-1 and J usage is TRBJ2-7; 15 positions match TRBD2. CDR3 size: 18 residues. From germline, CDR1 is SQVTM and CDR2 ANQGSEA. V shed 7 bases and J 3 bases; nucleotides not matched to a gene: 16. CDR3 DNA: TGCAGCGCCTCCCTCAGGACTAGCGGGAGGGGAGGCCTCTACGAGCAGTACTTC. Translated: CSASLRTSGRGGLYEQYF.

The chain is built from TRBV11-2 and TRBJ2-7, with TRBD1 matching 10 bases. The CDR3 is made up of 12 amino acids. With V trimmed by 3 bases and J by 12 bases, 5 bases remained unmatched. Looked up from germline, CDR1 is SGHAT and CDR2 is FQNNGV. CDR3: CASSFGQGGSYF. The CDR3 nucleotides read TGTGCCAGCAGCTTTGGACAGGGGGGTTCGTACTTC.

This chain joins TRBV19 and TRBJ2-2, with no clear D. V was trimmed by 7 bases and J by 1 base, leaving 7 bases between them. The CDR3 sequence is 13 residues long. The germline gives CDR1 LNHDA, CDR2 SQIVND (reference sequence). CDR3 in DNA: TGTGCCAGTATCCTCAGGAACACCGGGGAGCTGTTTTTT. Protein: CASILRNTGELFF.

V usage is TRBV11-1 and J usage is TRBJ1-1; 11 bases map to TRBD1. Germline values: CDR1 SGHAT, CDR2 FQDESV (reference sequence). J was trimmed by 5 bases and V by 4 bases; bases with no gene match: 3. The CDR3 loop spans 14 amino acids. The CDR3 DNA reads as TGTGCCAGCAGCTGGGGACAGGGGGGAACTGAAGCTTTCTTT. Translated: CASSWGQGGTEAFF.

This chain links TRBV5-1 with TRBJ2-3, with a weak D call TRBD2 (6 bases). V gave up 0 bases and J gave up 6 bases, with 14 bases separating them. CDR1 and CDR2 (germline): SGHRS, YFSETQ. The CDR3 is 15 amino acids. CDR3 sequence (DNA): TGCGCCAGCAGCTTGGTAGGGAGGATAGGGGATACGCAGTATTTT. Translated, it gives CASSLVGRIGDTQYF. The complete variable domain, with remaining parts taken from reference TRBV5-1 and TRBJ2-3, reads KAGVTQTPRYLIKTRGQQVTLSCSPISGHRSVSWYQQTPGQGLQFLFEYFSETQRNKGNFPGRFSGRQFSNSRSEMNVSTLELGDSALYLCASSLVGRIGDTQYFGPGTRLTVL.

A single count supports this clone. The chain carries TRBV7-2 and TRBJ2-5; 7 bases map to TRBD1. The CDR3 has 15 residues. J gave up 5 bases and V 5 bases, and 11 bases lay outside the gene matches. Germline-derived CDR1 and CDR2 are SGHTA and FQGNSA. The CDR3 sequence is CASSHGQVRSETQYF. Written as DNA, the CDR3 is TGTGCCAGCAGCCACGGACAGGTCCGATCGGAGACCCAGTACTTC.